This T cell receptor (beta chain) was identified in a study of blood T cell repertoires in COVID-19. The wider study: Whether acute or convalescent, the COVID-19 samples came from the United States, Italy and Spain. Nucleic acid was either cDNA or gDNA, and it came from T cells, B-cell-depleted T cells, or PBMCs.

The germline V gene encodes CDR1 KGHDR and CDR2 SFDVKD. The CDR3 spans 13 residues. Trimming took 5 bases from V and 1 from J, leaving 8 bases between them. Original data processing: Reference gene primers were amplified, and this amplification served to estimate nucleated cell counts. Assay: immunoSEQ multiplex PCR; the TCRdb copy retains only in-frame clones and omits some. V, J and clone size were drawn from that table, and D and trimming were deduced from the DNA. The sample has 150,000 to 200,000 clones; over 60% are singletons. Sequenced: peripheral blood. This TCR came from a woman in her seventies with acute or convalescent COVID-19. The chain has TRBV24-1 and TRBJ2-7; no clear D gene. The CDR3 is CATSVGESYEQYF. The CDR3 DNA reads TGTGCCACCAGTGTCGGAGAGTCCTACGAGCAGTACTTC.